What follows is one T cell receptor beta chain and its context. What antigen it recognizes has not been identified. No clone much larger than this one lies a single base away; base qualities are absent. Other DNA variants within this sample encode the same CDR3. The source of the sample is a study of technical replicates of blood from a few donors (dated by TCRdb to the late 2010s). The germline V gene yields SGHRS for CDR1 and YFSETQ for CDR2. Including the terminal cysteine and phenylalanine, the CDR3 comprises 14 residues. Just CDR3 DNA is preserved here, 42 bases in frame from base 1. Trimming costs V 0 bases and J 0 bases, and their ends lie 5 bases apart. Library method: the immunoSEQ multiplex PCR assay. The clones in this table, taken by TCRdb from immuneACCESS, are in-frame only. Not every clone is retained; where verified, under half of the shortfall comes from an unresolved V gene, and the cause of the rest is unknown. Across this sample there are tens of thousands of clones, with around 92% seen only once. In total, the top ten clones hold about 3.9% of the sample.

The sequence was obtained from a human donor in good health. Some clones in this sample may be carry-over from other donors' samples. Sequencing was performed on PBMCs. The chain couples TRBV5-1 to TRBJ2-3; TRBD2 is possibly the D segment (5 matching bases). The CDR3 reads CASSLGGSTDTQYF. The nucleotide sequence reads TGCGCCAGCAGCTTGGGAGGGAGCACAGATACGCAGTATTTT.